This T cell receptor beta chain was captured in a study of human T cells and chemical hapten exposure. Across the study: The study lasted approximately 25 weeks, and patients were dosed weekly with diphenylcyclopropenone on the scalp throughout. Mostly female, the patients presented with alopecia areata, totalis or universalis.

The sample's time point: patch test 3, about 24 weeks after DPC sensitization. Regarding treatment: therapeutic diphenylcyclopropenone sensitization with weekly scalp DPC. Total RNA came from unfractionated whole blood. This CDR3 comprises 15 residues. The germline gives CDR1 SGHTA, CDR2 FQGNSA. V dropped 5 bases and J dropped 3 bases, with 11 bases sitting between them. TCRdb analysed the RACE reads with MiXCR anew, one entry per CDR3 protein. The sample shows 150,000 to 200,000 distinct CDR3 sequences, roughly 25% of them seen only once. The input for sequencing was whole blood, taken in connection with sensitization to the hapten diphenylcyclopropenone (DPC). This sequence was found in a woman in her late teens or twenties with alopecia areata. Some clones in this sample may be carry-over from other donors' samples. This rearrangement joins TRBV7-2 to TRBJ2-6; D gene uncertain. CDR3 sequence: CASSPEGFGANVLTF. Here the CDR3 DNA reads TGTGCCAGCAGCCCCGAAGGCTTTGGGGCCAACGTCCTGACTTTC.